The 20 T cell receptor beta chains below come from one sample, sequenced in a study of T cells after yellow fever vaccination. Via MiXCR, TCRdb re-called the 5' RACE reads, giving one row per CDR3 protein. The data hold about 260,000 distinct CDR3 sequences, with 10% to 15% observed a single time. Sequencing was performed on CD4+ T cells sorted from PBMCs, taken 45 days after the yellow fever booster vaccination. Receptor source: a man aged 25 to 45 who received the YFV17D yellow fever vaccine.

In this sample, this clonotype turned up a few times. The chain joins TRBV11-2 to TRBJ2-2; TRBD2 aligns across 7 bases. V gave up 5 bases and J gave up 5 bases; unmatched junction bases: 8. In germline, CDR1 is SGHAT, CDR2 FQNNGV. CDR3 size: 15 residues. The CDR3 DNA sequence: TGTGCCAGCAGCGTTCGGACTAGAAGTACCGGGGAGCTGTTTTTT. Translated: CASSVRTRSTGELFF. Combining the CDR3 with reference TRBV11-2 and TRBJ2-2 gives the whole variable domain EAGVAQSPRYKIIEKRQSVAFWCNPISGHATLYWYQQILGQGPKLLIQFQNNGVVDDSQLPKDRFSAERLKGVDSTLKIQPAKLEDSAVYLCASSVRTRSTGELFFGEGSRLTVL.

This clonotype has just a few counts. V is TRBV2 and J is TRBJ2-7; 8 bases fit TRBD2. Losses at the gene ends were 8 bases for V and 4 bases for J; bases not matched to a gene: 4. The CDR3 totals 12 residues. Looked up from germline, CDR1 is SNHLY and CDR2 is FYNNEI. This CDR3 is CASQRERYEQYF. For the CDR3, the DNA is TGTGCCAGCCAGCGGGAGAGGTACGAGCAGTACTTC.

This clonotype showed up just a few times. The chain joins TRBV25-1 to TRBJ1-5; the D gene is possibly TRBD1 (6 bases). Trimming took off 4 bases at V and 6 bases at J, with 22 bases between the two ends. The CDR3 contains 17 residues. Germline-derived CDR1 and CDR2 are MGHDK and SYGVNS. CDR3 nucleotide sequence: TGTGCCAGCAGTGCCCGAGGCGGGAGGGGGTCTTTTCAGCCCCAGCATTTT. Its translation: CASSARGGRGSFQPQHF. Full variable domain (remainder filled in from reference TRBV25-1 and TRBJ1-5): EADIYQTPRYLVIGTGKKITLECSQTMGHDKMYWYQQDPGMELHLIHYSYGVNSTEKGDLSSESTVSRIRTEHFPLTLESARPSHTSQYLCASSARGGRGSFQPQHFGDGTRLSIL.

This chain joins TRBV28 and TRBJ2-7, with D perhaps given as TRBD1 or TRBD2 (5 bases each). The germline V gene encodes CDR1 MDHEN and CDR2 SYDVKM. Between the trimmed V and J ends, which lost 2 bases and 0 bases, there was a span of 11 bases. The CDR3 is 15 residues long. The CDR3 DNA sequence: TGTGCCAGCAGTTTAGGGGGACCGAGCTCCTACGAGCAGTACTTC. This encodes CASSLGGPSSYEQYF. Using reference TRBV28 and TRBJ2-7 for the parts outside the CDR3, the full variable domain is DVKVTQSSRYLVKRTGEKVFLECVQDMDHENMFWYRQDPGLGLRLIYFSYDVKMKEKGDIPEGYSVSREKKERFSLILESASTNQTSMYLCASSLGGPSSYEQYFGPGTRLTVT.

This clonotype was recorded a few times. This chain links TRBV27 with TRBJ1-5, with D unresolved. The CDR3 totals 15 residues. V was pared by 1 base and J by 4 bases, with 11 bases between. Germline values: CDR1 MNHEY, CDR2 SMNVEV (reference sequence). CDR3 sequence: CASSLYAAANQPQHF. Here the CDR3 DNA reads TGTGCCAGCAGTTTATACGCAGCCGCTAATCAGCCCCAGCATTTT.

This clonotype was seen a few times. V gene TRBV30 combines with J gene TRBJ1-1; D gene uncertain. Germline V CDR1 and CDR2: GTSNPN, SVGIG (reference sequence). V lost 0 bases and J lost 9, with 11 bases in between. CDR3 length equals 12 residues. The CDR3 DNA reads TGTGCCTGGAGTGTACCAGCCTTGAAAGCTTTCTTT. Amino acids: CAWSVPALKAFF.

The rearrangement joins TRBV7-2 to TRBJ2-7; D tentatively reads TRBD1 or TRBD2 (5 bases each). Trimming took off 5 bases at V and 4 bases at J, with 18 bases between the two ends. Per germline, CDR1 SGHTA and CDR2 FQGNSA. CDR3 size: 15 residues. As DNA, the CDR3 is TGTGCCAGCAGCGACGGGACCCTCGCCAGTTACGAGCAGTACTTC. Amino acid sequence: CASSDGTLASYEQYF.

This clonotype came up many times. The rearrangement uses TRBV29-1 and TRBJ1-4, with D unresolved. The CDR3 spans 14 residues. The germline V gene encodes CDR1 SQVTM and CDR2 ANQGSEA. V lost 4 bases and J lost 1, with 10 bases in between. CDR3 in DNA: TGCAGCGTTGGCGTGGGCCTAACTAATGAAAAACTGTTTTTT. Translation: CSVGVGLTNEKLFF.

V gene TRBV10-2 combines with J gene TRBJ2-3; 10 nucleotides align to TRBD2. The V gene end was trimmed by 5 bases and the J gene end by 3 bases; junction bases not matched to a gene: 11. The CDR3 loop spans 17 amino acids. Per the germline V gene, CDR1 is WSHSY and CDR2 is SAAADI. CDR3 coding DNA: TGCGCCAGCAGTCCTAGACTAGCGGGCCCCACGACAGATACGCAGTATTTT. Amino acids: CASSPRLAGPTTDTQYF.

This clonotype was detected a few times. The chain joins TRBV6-5 to TRBJ2-1; unclear D gene. Trimming stripped 0 bases from V and 0 bases from J, with 18 bases between. The CDR3 loop spans 19 amino acids. CDR1 is MNHEY and CDR2 is SVGAGI in the germline V gene. CDR3 DNA: TGTGCCAGCAGTTACTCCCCGGCCGGAGCGCCGAGCTCCTACAATGAGCAGTTCTTC. Its protein product is CASSYSPAGAPSSYNEQFF.

The chain employs TRBV18 and TRBJ1-3; 7 bases are shared with TRBD1. Germline-derived CDR1 and CDR2 are KGHSH and LQKENI. The CDR3 covers 16 residues. J gave up 1 base and V 1 base, and 4 bases lay outside the gene matches. In DNA, the CDR3 is TGTGCCAGCTCACCACGGCAGGGGGTTTCTGGAAACACCATATATTTT. This gives the protein CASSPRQGVSGNTIYF.

There are a few counts of this clonotype. The DNA of the CDR3 is TGTGCCAGCAGCTTGTTTGCGGGTGAAGCTTTCTTT. Translation gives CASSLFAGEAFF. The V and J genes are TRBV5-5 and TRBJ1-1; no clear D. The CDR3 has 12 amino acids. The germline V and J ends were trimmed by 1 base and 7 bases, with 8 bases remaining between them. The germline CDR1 and CDR2 sequences are SGHKS and YYEKEE (reference sequence).

This clonotype appeared many times. The chain uses TRBV7-2 and TRBJ1-5; D unresolved. The CDR3 runs 16 residues. Trimming removed 2 bases at V and 0 bases at J, with 11 bases between. CDR1 SGHTA and CDR2 FQGNSA come from the germline V gene. The CDR3 loop reads CASSLLPGDSNQPQHF. DNA for the CDR3: TGTGCCAGCAGCTTACTCCCCGGGGATAGCAATCAGCCCCAGCATTTT.

V is TRBV14 and J is TRBJ1-1, with D uncertain. Germline loops: CDR1 SGHDN, CDR2 FVKESK. The CDR3 loop spans 12 amino acids. V lost 4 bases and J 4 bases, leaving 7 bases between the germline ends. CDR3 residues: CASSRGGTEAFF. The DNA of the CDR3 is TGTGCCAGCAGCCGAGGAGGCACTGAAGCTTTCTTT.

This clonotype was counted between two and nine times. This sequence joins TRBV20-1 and TRBJ1-3; D gene unclear. Germline-derived CDR1 and CDR2 are DFQATT and SNEGSKA (reference sequence). The CDR3 sequence is 15 residues long. The germline V and J ends were trimmed by 0 bases and 0 bases, with 9 bases remaining between them. For the CDR3, the DNA is TGCAGTGCTAGAGATGGAGGGAGCTCTGGAAACACCATATATTTT. This sequence encodes CSARDGGSSGNTIYF.

The rearrangement links TRBV28 to TRBJ2-6; tentatively, D is TRBD1 or TRBD2 (5 bases each). This CDR3 region has 14 residues. The germline gives CDR1 MDHEN, CDR2 SYDVKM. V was cut by 6 bases and J by 0 bases, with 6 bases left in between. The chain's CDR3 is CASRGVSGANVLTF. The CDR3 DNA reads as TGTGCCAGCAGGGGGGTCTCTGGGGCCAACGTCCTGACTTTC.

The chain recombines TRBV20-1 with TRBJ2-1; D may be TRBD1 (7 bases). The CDR3 loop spans 15 amino acids. Germline CDR1 DFQATT, CDR2 SNEGSKA (reference sequence). Trimming removed 5 bases from V and 3 bases from J, with 17 bases in between. The CDR3 bases are TGCAGTGCTCCCAGGGGGGACGGACACTACAATGAGCAGTTCTTC. It is translated as CSAPRGDGHYNEQFF.

This clonotype has more than one count but fewer than ten. The chain couples TRBV18 to TRBJ2-6; the D is unclear. From germline, CDR1 is KGHSH and CDR2 LQKENI. The V end lost 4 bases, the J end lost 0 bases, and 10 bases lay between the germline ends. The CDR3 length is 16 residues. DNA for the CDR3: TGTGCCAGCTCACTGGAGATCCTCTCTGGGGCCAACGTCCTGACTTTC. Its translation: CASSLEILSGANVLTF.

Only a few counts were recorded for this clonotype. V gene TRBV4-3 combines with J gene TRBJ2-3; 13 positions match TRBD2. Germline assignment: CDR1 LGHNA and CDR2 YSLEER. The J segment lost 0 bases and the V segment lost 5 bases, leaving 2 bases of the junction unmatched. This CDR3 has 16 residues. The CDR3 DNA reads as TGCGCCAGCAGCGAACTAGCGGGAGGGAGCACAGATACGCAGTATTTT. It yields the protein CASSELAGGSTDTQYF.

V is TRBV7-2 and J is TRBJ1-1; possible D gene TRBD1, 5 bases. The CDR3 covers 13 residues. Trimming removed 4 bases from V and 6 bases from J, with 12 bases in between. Germline V gene data show CDR1 as SGHTA and CDR2 as FQGNSA. In nucleotides, the CDR3 is TGTGCCAGCAGCTCAACAGCGGGACCTGAAGCTTTCTTT. Translating gives CASSSTAGPEAFF.